A selection of T cell receptor beta chains follows, all from one sample in a study of blood T cell repertoires in COVID-19. The table came from immunoSEQ multiplex PCR; TCRdb's copy has only in-frame clones and leaves some out. The table has 150,000 to 200,000 clones, under 90% seen once. Sequencing input: PBMCs or T cells enriched from blood (not recorded which). All receptors derive from a man aged 50 to 59 who had recovered from COVID-19. Each CDR3 is given with its conserved first and last residue. D genes are given only for firm matches. Only some rows state a clone size, as once, few, many or a class for expanded clones.

abundance | d_gene | j_gene | v_gene | CDR3nt | CDR3aa
- | - | TRBJ2-6 | TRBV29-1 | TGCAGCGTTGTCGCAGGAAGCTCTGGGGCCAACGTCCTGACTTTC | CSVVAGSSGANVLTF
- | - | TRBJ2-7 | TRBV20-1 | TGCAGTGCCTTTTCTAACTACGAGCAGTACTTC | CSAFSNYEQYF
- | - | TRBJ1-5 | TRBV19 | TGTGCCAGTAGTTGGTTAGCGCAGCCCCAGCATTTT | CASSWLAQPQHF
- | TRBD1 | TRBJ1-2 | TRBV7-9 | TGTGCCAGCAGCCCCACAGGGGGCGCGGTCCTCCTTGATGGCTACACCTTC | CASSPTGGAVLLDGYTF
- | TRBD1 | TRBJ2-6 | TRBV5-1 | TGCGCCAGCAGCACCGGACAGGGGATAATAGTATCTGGGGCCAACGTCCTGACTTTC | CASSTGQGIIVSGANVLTF
- | - | TRBJ2-5 | TRBV5-5 | TGTGCCAGCAGCTGGGTTTTGGGGGCGACGGCTCAGACCCAGTACTTC | CASSWVLGATAQTQYF
- | - | TRBJ1-2 | TRBV7-8 | TGTGCCACCGACGATGGGGGGGCTGGCTATGGCTACACCTTC | CATDDGGAGYGYTF
- | TRBD1 | TRBJ1-2 | TRBV30 | TGTGCCTGGAGTGTCGGACAGGCCTATGGCTACACCTTC | CAWSVGQAYGYTF
few | - | TRBJ2-4 | TRBV5-1 | TGCGCCAGCAGCTTAACACAAGCCAAAAACATTCAGTACTTC | CASSLTQAKNIQYF
- | TRBD1 | TRBJ1-2 | TRBV5-6 | TGTGCCAGCAGCTTGGACAGGGGGCCGTGGGGCTACACCTTC | CASSLDRGPWGYTF
- | - | TRBJ1-5 | TRBV2 | TGTGCCAGCAGTGAGAGGGAGGGCAATCAGCCCCAGCATTTT | CASSEREGNQPQHF
few | - | TRBJ1-1 | TRBV25-1 | TGTGCCAGCAGTGAAAACGTACTCTACACTGAAGCTTTCTTT | CASSENVLYTEAFF
- | - | TRBJ1-4 | TRBV15 | TGTGCGACACGTCCAGCGGTAAAAAATGAAAAACTGTTTTTT | CATRPAVKNEKLFF
few | - | TRBJ1-2 | TRBV10-1 | TGCGCCAGCAGTGAAGGGCAGGACTCACCCTATAACTATGGCTACACCTTC | CASSEGQDSPYNYGYTF
once | TRBD1 | TRBJ2-7 | TRBV4-1 | TGCGCCAGCAGCCAAGGCAGGGGGTTCCCCTACGAGCAGTACTTC | CASSQGRGFPYEQYF
- | - | TRBJ1-3 | TRBV19 | TGTGCCAGTAGAACGACAGGACGCTCTGGAAACACCATATATTTT | CASRTTGRSGNTIYF
- | - | TRBJ1-3 | TRBV5-1 | TGCGCCAGCAGCTTGGGAGGGACTGGAAACACCATATATTTT | CASSLGGTGNTIYF
- | - | TRBJ2-7 | TRBV7-2 | TGTGCCAGCAGCTTAGGGGGGCCATCCTACGAGCAGTACTTC | CASSLGGPSYEQYF
- | - | TRBJ1-2 | TRBV30 | TGTGCCTGGAGTGGGTCCGGGGGATCAGGCTACACCTTC | CAWSGSGGSGYTF
- | - | TRBJ1-5 | TRBV3-1/TRBV3-2 | TGTGCCAGCAGCCAAGATTTGGGTCGAGGCCAGCCCCAGCATTTT | CASSQDLGRGQPQHF
- | TRBD2 | TRBJ2-5 | TRBV7-2 | TGTGCCAGCAGCCGCCGGACTAGCGGGGGGCTCTACCAAGAGACCCAGTACTTC | CASSRRTSGGLYQETQYF
- | TRBD1 | TRBJ1-2 | TRBV5-1 | TGCGCCAGCAGCAGCCCGGGACAGACTTATGGCTACACCTTC | CASSSPGQTYGYTF
- | - | TRBJ1-3 | TRBV5-1 | TGCGCCAGCAGCTCCACGAGCTCTGGAAACACCATATATTTT | CASSSTSSGNTIYF
- | - | TRBJ1-5 | TRBV19 | TGTGCCAGTAGTAGCCTAAGCAATCAGCCCCAGCATTTT | CASSSLSNQPQHF
- | TRBD1 | TRBJ1-1 | TRBV7-9 | TGTGCCAGCCAGCAGGGGGCGTCTGAAGCTTTCTTT | CASQQGASEAFF
- | TRBD1 | TRBJ2-7 | TRBV19 | TGTGCCAGTAGTATCCCAGGGGGCGAGCAGTACTTC | CASSIPGGEQYF
- | - | TRBJ1-1 | TRBV7-2 | TGTGCCAGCAGCTTAAACCGGTTGGCTGAAGCTTTCTTT | CASSLNRLAEAFF
- | TRBD1 | TRBJ1-1 | TRBV4-3 | TGCGCCAGCAGCCAGGAACGGACAGGGAGCGCTGAAGCTTTCTTT | CASSQERTGSAEAFF
- | TRBD1 | TRBJ2-7 | TRBV5-1 | TGCGCCAGCAGCTTGGCACAGGGGTATAGCTACGAGCAGTACTTC | CASSLAQGYSYEQYF
medium-sized | TRBD1 | TRBJ1-2 | TRBV7-8 | TGTGCCAGCAGCTTCGGGACAGGGGGCTCTTATGGCTACACCTTC | CASSFGTGGSYGYTF
- | - | TRBJ1-2 | TRBV7-9 | TGTGCCAGCACCCCGGGACATCCGAGGGCCTATGGCTACACCTTC | CASTPGHPRAYGYTF
- | - | TRBJ2-7 | TRBV28 | TGTGCCAGCAGTTCTCGACTGTTCACCTACGAGCAGTACTTC | CASSSRLFTYEQYF
- | - | TRBJ1-6 | TRBV21-1 | TGTGCCAGGATCCGGACAGGGGCTAATTCACCCCTCCACTTT | CARIRTGANSPLHF
- | - | TRBJ1-2 | TRBV9 | TGTGCCAGCACCCGGACGGGGAACGACTATGGCTACACCTTC | CASTRTGNDYGYTF
- | TRBD1 | TRBJ2-2 | TRBV5-6 | TGTGCCAGCAGCTTGTTTTACAGGGGGACGAACACCGGGGAGCTGTTTTTT | CASSLFYRGTNTGELFF
few | - | TRBJ2-2 | TRBV3-1/TRBV3-2 | TGTGCCAGCAGCCAAGCGGGACTCCGTCTTAACACCGGGGAGCTGTTTTTT | CASSQAGLRLNTGELFF
- | - | TRBJ2-1 | TRBV5-4 | TGTGCCAGCAGCCCGCCCGGGACGGGGAGGTACAATGAGCAGTTCTTC | CASSPPGTGRYNEQFF